Below, one T cell receptor (beta chain) is given with its context. An end of the junction does not agree with germline; a read error may underlie this. This CDR3 has 14 residues. Germline assignment: CDR1 SGHTA and CDR2 FQGNSA. This record comes from a study of blood T cell repertoires in COVID-19. Across the whole study: T cells, B-cell-depleted T cells, or PBMCs provided the cDNA or gDNA that served as material.

Assay used: immunoSEQ multiplex PCR; TCRdb lists only in-frame clones, some missing. The sample has roughly 48,000 clones, roughly 86% seen once; the top ten hold 13% to 15%. The sequenced material came from peripheral blood. This clonotype was obtained from a human donor in a cohort sampled during active COVID-19. V usage is TRBV7-2 and J usage is TRBJ2-1; D possibly corresponds to TRBD2 (6 bases). This CDR3 is CANSRDFQANEQFF. Written as DNA, the CDR3 is TGTGCCAACAGCCGGGACTTCCAGGCTAATGAGCAGTTCTTC. Variable domain in full (rest from reference TRBV7-2 and TRBJ2-1): GAGVSQSPSNKVTEKGKDVELRCDPISGHTALYWYRQSLGQGLEFLIYFQGNSAPDKSGLPSDRFSAERTGGSVSTLTIQRTQQEDSAVYLCANSRDFQANEQFFGPGTRLTVL.